Listed below are T cell receptor beta chains from one sample, sequenced in a study of blood T cell repertoires in COVID-19. TCRdb keeps only in-frame clones here, not all; method: immunoSEQ multiplex PCR. The sample records around 300,000 clones, about nine tenths being singletons. The sequencing sample was made of peripheral blood. The receptors stem from a woman aged 45-60 years with COVID-19, enrolled during active disease. Both conserved end residues are part of each CDR3. A D gene is named only where the DNA matches it firmly. For some rows the clone size is stated as once, few or many, or as a class when expanded; others skip it.

clone size	V gene	J gene	D gene	CDR3 length	CDR3 protein	CDR3 DNA
NA	TRBV5-5	TRBJ2-5	TRBD2	16	CASSLGGLAGPGTQYF	TGTGCCAGCAGCTTGGGGGGACTAGCGGGACCTGGGACCCAGTACTTC
NA	TRBV4-2	TRBJ2-7	TRBD2	17	CASSQATGLANSYEQYF	TGTGCCAGCAGCCAAGCCACGGGACTAGCGAACTCCTACGAGCAGTACTTC
NA	TRBV30	TRBJ2-1	TRBD2	15	CAWARTSGSYNEQFF	TGTGCCTGGGCCCGGACTAGCGGGTCCTACAATGAGCAGTTCTTC
NA	TRBV19	TRBJ2-2	NA	13	CASSSANTGELFF	TGTGCCAGTAGTTCAGCGAACACCGGGGAGCTGTTTTTT
NA	TRBV4-2	TRBJ2-7	TRBD2	15	CASSQIAGGTYEQYF	TGTGCCAGCAGCCAGATCGCGGGAGGGACCTACGAGCAGTACTTC
NA	TRBV7-2	TRBJ2-7	TRBD1	15	CASSARPGQGYEQYF	TGTGCCAGCAGCGCTAGACCGGGACAGGGCTACGAGCAGTACTTC
NA	TRBV5-1	TRBJ2-1	NA	13	CASSGDNSNEQFF	TGCGCCAGCAGCGGGGACAATTCTAATGAGCAGTTCTTC
NA	TRBV4-1	TRBJ2-1	TRBD1	16	CASSHLPGQGKNEQFF	TGCGCCAGCAGCCACCTACCGGGACAGGGTAAGAATGAGCAGTTCTTC
once	TRBV12-2	TRBJ2-7	NA	18	CASRLGPGLAGGLYEQYF	TGTGCAAGTCGCTTAGGGCCCGGACTAGCGGGAGGCTTATACGAGCAGTACTTC
NA	TRBV9	TRBJ1-2	NA	12	CASSVAGGGYTF	TGTGCCAGCAGCGTAGCCGGGGGTGGCTACACCTTC
few	TRBV7-6	TRBJ2-2	TRBD1	16	CASSLFQGAITGELFF	TGTGCCAGCAGCTTATTCCAGGGGGCCATCACCGGGGAGCTGTTTTTT
NA	TRBV27	TRBJ1-2	TRBD1	12	CASSPYRGPCTF	TGTGCCAGCAGTCCGTATAGGGGGCCTTGCACCTTC
NA	TRBV5-6	TRBJ1-2	TRBD1	13	CASRPGTGYGYTF	TGTGCCAGCAGGCCCGGGACAGGTTATGGCTACACCTTC
NA	TRBV3-1/TRBV3-2	TRBJ2-5	NA	16	CASSQGLGGSKKTQYF	TGTGCCAGCAGCCAAGGTCTTGGGGGGTCGAAGAAGACCCAGTACTTC
NA	TRBV7-8	TRBJ2-3	TRBD2	15	CASEGTSGSTDTQYF	TGTGCCAGCGAAGGGACTAGCGGGAGCACAGATACGCAGTATTTT
NA	TRBV5-1	TRBJ2-6	NA	16	CASSLGHDSGANVLTF	TGCGCCAGCAGCTTGGGGCATGACTCTGGGGCCAACGTCCTGACTTTC
NA	TRBV4-1	TRBJ1-2	NA	16	CASSQGAIILADGYTF	TGCGCCAGCAGCCAAGGAGCAATAATCTTGGCGGATGGCTACACCTTC
NA	TRBV6-1	TRBJ2-1	NA	17	CASSAPRGRGGNNEQFF	TGTGCCAGCAGTGCACCCCGGGGGAGAGGAGGTAACAATGAGCAGTTCTTC
once	TRBV5-1	TRBJ2-7	TRBD2	16	CASSLETSGPHYEQYF	TGCGCCAGCAGCTTGGAGACTAGCGGGCCGCATTACGAGCAGTACTTC
NA	TRBV6-5	TRBJ1-2	TRBD1	15	CASSAPDRGDYGYTF	TGTGCCAGCAGCGCCCCGGACAGGGGGGACTATGGCTACACCTTC
NA	TRBV13	TRBJ1-5	NA	14	CASSRGEFNQPQHF	TGTGCCAGCAGCCGCGGGGAATTCAATCAGCCCCAGCATTTT
NA	TRBV3-1/TRBV3-2	TRBJ2-7	TRBD2	16	CASSPRTAGSSYEQYF	TGTGCCAGCAGCCCTCGTACAGCGGGGAGCAGTTACGAGCAGTACTTC
NA	TRBV6-2/TRBV6-3	TRBJ1-2	TRBD1	15	CASSYPGTGYYGYTF	TGTGCCAGCAGTTACCCCGGGACAGGGTACTATGGCTACACCTTC
many	TRBV5-4	TRBJ2-7	TRBD2	15	CASSSHSGVFYEQYF	TGTGCCAGCAGCTCACATAGCGGGGTATTCTACGAGCAGTACTTC
NA	TRBV11-2	TRBJ1-1	TRBD1	16	CASSSRGQGRSTEAFF	TGTGCCAGCAGCTCCAGGGGACAGGGTCGGAGCACTGAAGCTTTCTTT
NA	TRBV2	TRBJ2-3	TRBD1	16	CASRGTGGGRGNTQYF	TGTGCCAGCAGGGGGACAGGGGGCGGACGGGGAAATACGCAGTATTTT
NA	TRBV6-6	TRBJ2-5	NA	13	CASSYRAGETQYF	TGTGCCAGCAGTTACCGAGCTGGAGAGACCCAGTACTTC
many	TRBV19	TRBJ1-2	NA	14	CASSRSQGRKGYTF	TGTGCCAGTAGTCGTTCCCAGGGGCGAAAGGGCTACACCTTC
NA	TRBV19	TRBJ1-5	TRBD1	15	CASFAGTVANQPQHF	TGTGCCAGTTTTGCCGGGACAGTCGCCAATCAGCCCCAGCATTTT
NA	TRBV7-9	TRBJ2-5	NA	16	CASSSRSEGRQETQYF	TGTGCCAGCAGCTCAAGAAGTGAGGGCAGGCAAGAGACCCAGTACTTC